The 23 T cell receptor beta chains presented below share a single source sample, sequenced in a study of technical replicates of blood from a handful of donors. Profiling relied on immunoSEQ multiplex PCR, and the TCRdb table lists in-frame clones only, not all of them. The top ten clones hold more than 0.2% of a sample with 75,000 to 90,000 clones, around 94% of them seen once. The specimen was T cells isolated from PBMCs. These receptors all stem from a human donor in good health.

The chain employs TRBV10-3 and TRBJ2-2; D is unclear. From germline, CDR1 is ENHRY and CDR2 SYGVKD. The germline V and J ends were trimmed by 3 bases and 6 bases, with 14 bases remaining between them. CDR3 length: 15 residues. CDR3 sequence: CAISEARNPPGELFF. The CDR3 nucleotides read TGTGCCATCAGTGAAGCGCGGAACCCCCCCGGGGAGCTGTTTTTT.

This clone was found a few times. The CDR3 DNA follows: TGCGCCAGCAGCTTGCGCGGACAGGGTGAAAAACTGTTTTTT. Encoded protein: CASSLRGQGEKLFF. This chain joins TRBV5-1 and TRBJ1-4, with 8 bases identical to TRBD1. Trimming at V came to 1 base and at J to 7 bases, leaving 3 bases not matched to a gene. Looked up from germline, CDR1 is SGHRS and CDR2 is YFSETQ. The CDR3 runs to 14 residues.

The V and J genes are TRBV5-1 and TRBJ1-1, with D possibly TRBD1 on 5 matching bases. The V end lost 0 bases, the J end lost 4 bases, and 10 bases lay between the germline ends. The length of the CDR3 is 14 residues. From germline, CDR1 is SGHRS and CDR2 YFSETQ. This CDR3 is CASSLVKQGTEAFF. DNA for the CDR3: TGCGCCAGCAGCTTGGTAAAGCAGGGCACTGAAGCTTTCTTT.

The table lists this clone with a few counts. This rearrangement joins TRBV28 to TRBJ1-4, with unresolved D. V lost 6 bases and J lost 8, with 19 bases in between. The CDR3 extends over 15 amino acids. CDR1 is MDHEN and CDR2 is SYDVKM in the germline V gene. The CDR3 sequence: CASSYKPGNAEKLFF. In nucleotides, the CDR3 is TGTGCCAGCAGCTACAAACCGGGAAATGCGGAAAAACTGTTTTTT.

V usage is TRBV27 and J usage is TRBJ1-5; no definite D call. Germline CDR1 is MNHEY and CDR2 is SMNVEV (reference sequence). Trimming took off 3 bases at V and 3 bases at J, with 12 bases between the two ends. This CDR3 spans 15 amino acids. CDR3: CASSLRSPDNQPQHF. CDR3 DNA sequence: TGTGCCAGCAGTTTGAGGTCCCCAGACAATCAGCCCCAGCATTTT.

This CDR3 reads CASSSTGTSYTEAFF. CDR3 DNA: TGCGCCAGCAGCTCTACCGGGACATCCTACACTGAAGCTTTCTTT. This rearrangement joins TRBV10-1 to TRBJ1-1; tentatively, D is TRBD1 (6 bases). CDR1 is WNHNN and CDR2 is SYGVQD in the germline V gene (reference sequence). Trimming pared 6 bases from V and 3 bases from J, leaving 17 bases between. This CDR3 contains 15 residues.

The chain has TRBV18 and TRBJ1-2, with 8 bases that match TRBD1. V lost 3 bases and J lost 3; bases outside the gene matches: 9. The CDR3 runs to 16 residues. Per germline, CDR1 KGHSH and CDR2 LQKENI. CDR3 region: CASSPTRQGLHYGYTF. In nucleotides, the CDR3 is TGTGCCAGCTCACCCACACGACAGGGGCTGCACTATGGCTACACCTTC.

V and J are TRBV6-1 and TRBJ2-5, with D tentatively TRBD1 (6 bases). The CDR3 length is 14 residues. Germline CDR1 is MNHNS and CDR2 is SASEGT. Trimming cost V 10 bases and J 1 base, with 16 bases left between them. The CDR3 here is CATGWGLVQETQYF. Written as DNA, the CDR3 is TGTGCCACCGGATGGGGGCTCGTCCAAGAGACCCAGTACTTC.

This chain links TRBV27 with TRBJ2-1; TRBD1 is a possible D gene (6 bases). The CDR3 covers 14 residues. The V and J ends lost 3 bases and 6 bases respectively, with 12 bases between them. Germline V gene lookup returns CDR1 MNHEY and CDR2 SMNVEV (reference sequence). CDR3 protein: CASSFSDSRNEQFF. The CDR3 bases are TGTGCCAGCAGTTTCTCGGACAGTCGCAATGAGCAGTTCTTC.

The rearrangement links TRBV27 to TRBJ2-5, with D perhaps matching TRBD1 (5 bases). Trimming took off 2 bases at V and 2 bases at J, with 12 bases between the two ends. From germline, CDR1 is MNHEY and CDR2 SMNVEV (reference sequence). The CDR3 has 15 residues. Written as DNA, the CDR3 is TGTGCCAGCAGTTTAACGTCGGACAAACAAGAGACCCAGTACTTC. It yields the protein CASSLTSDKQETQYF.

V gene TRBV20-1 combines with J gene TRBJ2-7, with D uncertain. The V end lost 8 bases, the J end lost 6 bases, and 11 bases lay between the germline ends. Germline V gene lookup returns CDR1 DFQATT and CDR2 SNEGSKA (reference sequence). This CDR3 has 10 amino acids. The CDR3 DNA is TGCAGTCCTGGTACGGGCGAGCAGTACTTC. This codes for CSPGTGEQYF.

V gene TRBV28 combines with J gene TRBJ1-1; D possibly corresponds to TRBD1 (5 bases). There are 18 residues in the CDR3. Between the trimmed V and J ends, which lost 5 bases and 3 bases, there was a span of 25 bases. Germline V gene lookup returns CDR1 MDHEN and CDR2 SYDVKM. The CDR3 DNA reads TGTGCCAGCAGTGGGCCCCGGGGGGGTTGGGGACCGTACACTGAAGCTTTCTTT. Translating it yields CASSGPRGGWGPYTEAFF.

The V call is TRBV10-3, the J call TRBJ2-5, with D maybe TRBD2 (5 bases). This CDR3 region has 13 residues. Germline V lookup: CDR1 ENHRY, CDR2 SYGVKD. Trimming shortened V by 9 bases and J by 1 base, and 12 bases separated the two germline ends. CDR3 protein: CAMKAASQETQYF. The CDR3 nucleotides are TGTGCCATGAAAGCGGCTTCCCAAGAGACCCAGTACTTC.

The V gene is TRBV29-1, the J gene TRBJ1-1; 8 nucleotides match TRBD1. Germline V gene lookup returns CDR1 SQVTM and CDR2 ANQGSEA. Losses at the gene ends were 7 bases for V and 8 bases for J; bases not matched to a gene: 9. The CDR3 runs to 12 residues. The CDR3 nucleotides read TGCAGCGAAAGACAGGGGTCGTACGAAGCTTTCTTT. Translation: CSERQGSYEAFF.

The genes are TRBV28 and TRBJ2-5, with a weak D call TRBD1 (6 bases). The germline gives CDR1 MDHEN, CDR2 SYDVKM. V gave up 3 bases and J gave up 7 bases, with 9 bases separating them. This CDR3 has 12 residues. The CDR3 region has the DNA TGTGCCAGCAGTTTGGACAGTGGGACCCAGTACTTC. It specifies CASSLDSGTQYF.

J is TRBJ2-1 and V is TRBV27; D not resolved. This CDR3 is 12 amino acids long. Trimming took off 3 bases at V and 9 bases at J, with 9 bases between the two ends. Germline values: CDR1 MNHEY, CDR2 SMNVEV (reference sequence). CDR3 region: CASSLLTGEQFF. The CDR3 region has the DNA TGTGCCAGCAGTTTGTTAACCGGTGAGCAGTTCTTC.

The chain combines TRBV14 with TRBJ1-3; perhaps TRBD1 as D (5 bases). The CDR3 runs to 15 residues. Looked up from germline, CDR1 is SGHDN and CDR2 is FVKESK. Trimming pared 6 bases from V and 6 bases from J, leaving 18 bases between. The CDR3 coding sequence is TGTGCCAGCAGATCAGGGTCGTGGGAGGAAAACACCATATATTTT. Amino acids: CASRSGSWEENTIYF.

V usage is TRBV2 and J usage is TRBJ2-3; 8 positions agree with TRBD2. Trimming cost V 6 bases and J 4 bases; bases outside gene matches: 12. Germline loops: CDR1 SNHLY, CDR2 FYNNEI. This CDR3 comprises 16 residues. In nucleotides, the CDR3 is TGTGCCAGCAGGAAAGGGACTAGACAGACCCCAGATACGCAGTATTTT. Residues: CASRKGTRQTPDTQYF.

This chain uses TRBV19 with TRBJ2-7; 9 positions agree with TRBD2. The germline V gene encodes CDR1 LNHDA and CDR2 SQIVND (reference sequence). The CDR3 has 14 amino acids. V trimming: 5 bases; J trimming: 3 bases; junction bases outside the gene matches: 5. This CDR3 is CASSQSSGIYEQYF. CDR3 nucleotide sequence: TGTGCCAGTAGTCAGTCTAGCGGGATCTACGAGCAGTACTTC.

The V gene is TRBV6-1, the J gene TRBJ1-5; D gene unclear. The V end was cut by 6 bases, the J end by 2 bases, with 8 bases between. The CDR3 contains 13 residues. CDR1 is MNHNS, CDR2 SASEGT, per germline. The CDR3 nucleotides are TGTGCCAGCAGGCACAGTGGCAATCAGCCCCAGCATTTT. Encoded protein: CASRHSGNQPQHF.

The genes are TRBV9 and TRBJ2-7; TRBD1 matches 9 bases. Germline CDR1 SGDLS, CDR2 YYNGEE. The CDR3 has 16 amino acids. Trimming at V came to 3 bases and at J to 3 bases, leaving 10 bases not matched to a gene. The CDR3 bases are TGTGCCAGCAGCGGTACCGCGGGGACAGGGTTCTACGAGCAGTACTTC. Its translation is CASSGTAGTGFYEQYF. Variable domain in full (rest from reference TRBV9 and TRBJ2-7): DSGVTQTPKHLITATGQRVTLRCSPRSGDLSVYWYQQSLDQGLQFLIQYYNGEERAKGNILERFSAQQFPDLHSELNLSSLELGDSALYFCASSGTAGTGFYEQYFGPGTRLTVT.

The chain couples TRBV6-1 to TRBJ1-5; D may be TRBD1 (5 bases). Trimming shortened V by 2 bases and J by 6 bases, and 11 bases separated the two germline ends. From germline, CDR1 is MNHNS and CDR2 SASEGT. CDR3 length: 14 residues. The CDR3 DNA reads TGTGCCAGCAGTGAATTGGGGCAAGGTCAGCCCCAGCATTTT. Residues: CASSELGQGQPQHF.

The V call is TRBV18, the J call TRBJ2-2; a weak D match, TRBD2 (6 bases). Per the germline V gene, CDR1 is KGHSH and CDR2 is LQKENI. The CDR3 spans 21 residues. V lost 6 bases to trimming and J lost 2 bases, with 31 bases between them. CDR3 DNA sequence: TGTGCCAGCTCCCCGACAAGAGAGGGACTTCAAGGACCCCCTAACACCGGGGAGCTGTTTTTT. It encodes CASSPTREGLQGPPNTGELFF.